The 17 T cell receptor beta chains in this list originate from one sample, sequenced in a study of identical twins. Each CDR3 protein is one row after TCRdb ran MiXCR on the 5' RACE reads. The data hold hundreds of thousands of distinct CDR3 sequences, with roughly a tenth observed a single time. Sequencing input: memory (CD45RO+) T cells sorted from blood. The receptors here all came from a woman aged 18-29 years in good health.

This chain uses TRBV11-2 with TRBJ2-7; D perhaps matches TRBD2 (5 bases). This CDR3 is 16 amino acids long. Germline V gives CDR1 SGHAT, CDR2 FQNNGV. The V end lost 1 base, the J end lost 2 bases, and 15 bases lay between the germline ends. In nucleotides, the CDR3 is TGTGCCAGCAGCTTAGGGGGAGCCCCCTCCCCCTACGAGCAGTACTTC. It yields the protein CASSLGGAPSPYEQYF.

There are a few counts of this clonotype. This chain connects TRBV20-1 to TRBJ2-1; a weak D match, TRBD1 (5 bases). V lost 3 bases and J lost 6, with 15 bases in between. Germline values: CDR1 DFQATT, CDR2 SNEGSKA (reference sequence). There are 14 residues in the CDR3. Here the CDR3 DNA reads TGCAGTGCTAGTAGTCCGGGCAGGGCCAATGAGCAGTTCTTC. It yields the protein CSASSPGRANEQFF.

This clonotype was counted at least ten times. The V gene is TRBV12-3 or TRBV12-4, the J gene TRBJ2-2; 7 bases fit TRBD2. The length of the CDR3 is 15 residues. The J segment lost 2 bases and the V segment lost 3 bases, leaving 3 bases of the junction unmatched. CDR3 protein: CASSLGGSNTGELFF. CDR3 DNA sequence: TGTGCCAGCAGTTTGGGAGGGAGTAACACCGGGGAGCTGTTTTTT.

CDR3 in DNA: TGCGCCAGCAGCTTGGATGAGGGAATGGGCGAGCAGTACTTC. Its translation is CASSLDEGMGEQYF. The chain employs TRBV5-1 and TRBJ2-7, with a possible D match to TRBD2 (5 bases). Looked up from germline, CDR1 is SGHRS and CDR2 is YFSETQ. V shed 0 bases and J shed 6 bases, with 13 bases lying between them. The CDR3 consists of 14 residues.

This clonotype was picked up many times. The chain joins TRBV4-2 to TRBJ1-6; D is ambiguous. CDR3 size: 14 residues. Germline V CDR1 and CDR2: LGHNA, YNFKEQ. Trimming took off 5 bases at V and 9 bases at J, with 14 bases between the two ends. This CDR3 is CASSENLRTSPLHF. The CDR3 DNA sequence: TGTGCCAGCAGCGAAAACTTAAGAACTTCACCCCTCCACTTT.

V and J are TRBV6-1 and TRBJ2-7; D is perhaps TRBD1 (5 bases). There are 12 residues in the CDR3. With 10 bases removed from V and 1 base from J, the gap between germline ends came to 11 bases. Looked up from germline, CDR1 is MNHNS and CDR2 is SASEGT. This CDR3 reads CAILRGSYEQYF. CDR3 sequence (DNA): TGTGCCATACTTAGGGGATCCTACGAGCAGTACTTC.

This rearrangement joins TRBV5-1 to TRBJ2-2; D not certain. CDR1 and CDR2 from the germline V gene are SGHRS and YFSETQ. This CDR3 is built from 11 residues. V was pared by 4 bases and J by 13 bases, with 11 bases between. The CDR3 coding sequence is TGCGCCAGCAGCCTGGGTCCGTCGCTGTTTTTT. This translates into CASSLGPSLFF.

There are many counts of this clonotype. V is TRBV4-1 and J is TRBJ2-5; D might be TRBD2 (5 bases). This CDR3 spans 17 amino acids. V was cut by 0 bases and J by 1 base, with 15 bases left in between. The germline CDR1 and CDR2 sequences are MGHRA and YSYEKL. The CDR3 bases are TGCGCCAGCAGCCAAGATGTAGGACTCCCGTCCCAAGAGACCCAGTACTTC. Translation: CASSQDVGLPSQETQYF.

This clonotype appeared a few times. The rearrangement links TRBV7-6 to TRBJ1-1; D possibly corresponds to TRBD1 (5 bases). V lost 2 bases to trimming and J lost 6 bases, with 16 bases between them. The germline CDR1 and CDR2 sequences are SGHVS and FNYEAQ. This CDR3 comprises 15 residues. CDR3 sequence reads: CASSLKRGGAAEAFF. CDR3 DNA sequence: TGTGCCAGCAGCTTAAAACGTGGAGGGGCGGCTGAAGCTTTCTTT. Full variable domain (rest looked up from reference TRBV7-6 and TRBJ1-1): GAGVSQSPRYKVTKRGQDVALRCDPISGHVSLYWYRQALGQGPEFLTYFNYEAQQDKSGLPNDRFSAERPEGSISTLTIQRTEQRDSAMYRCASSLKRGGAAEAFFGQGTRLTVV.

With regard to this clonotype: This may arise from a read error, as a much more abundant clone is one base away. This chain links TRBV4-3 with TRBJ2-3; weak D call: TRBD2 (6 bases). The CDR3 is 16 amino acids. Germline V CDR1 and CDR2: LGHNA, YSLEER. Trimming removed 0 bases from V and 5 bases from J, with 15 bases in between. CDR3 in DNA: TGCGCCAGCAGCCAAGATTTCGGCGGGGCCCTAGATACGCAGTATTTT. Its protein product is CASSQDFGGALDTQYF.

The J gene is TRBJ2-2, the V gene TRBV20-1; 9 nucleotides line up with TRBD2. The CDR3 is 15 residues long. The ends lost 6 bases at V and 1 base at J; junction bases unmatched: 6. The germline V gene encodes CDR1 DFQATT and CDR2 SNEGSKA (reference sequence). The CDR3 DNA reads TGCAGTGCGAGAAAACTAGCGGGGAACACCGGGGAGCTGTTTTTT. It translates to CSARKLAGNTGELFF.

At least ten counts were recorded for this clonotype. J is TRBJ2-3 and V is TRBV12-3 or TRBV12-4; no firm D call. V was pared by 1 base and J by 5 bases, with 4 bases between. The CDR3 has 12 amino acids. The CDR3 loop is CASSLVLDTQYF. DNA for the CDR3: TGTGCCAGCAGTTTAGTATTAGATACGCAGTATTTT.

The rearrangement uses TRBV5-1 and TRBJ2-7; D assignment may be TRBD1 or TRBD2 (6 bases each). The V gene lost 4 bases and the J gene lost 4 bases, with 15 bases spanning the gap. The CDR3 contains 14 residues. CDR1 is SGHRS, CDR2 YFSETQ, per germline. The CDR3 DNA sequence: TGCGCCAGCAGCCCCGCTAAGGGGGGATACGAGCAGTACTTC. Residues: CASSPAKGGYEQYF.

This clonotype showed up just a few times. The CDR3 here is CASSPAATGEQYF. Here the CDR3 DNA reads TGTGCCAGCAGCCCGGCGGCGACGGGGGAGCAGTACTTC. V is TRBV7-6 and J is TRBJ2-7; possible D gene TRBD2, 5 bases. This CDR3 contains 13 residues. The germline V and J ends were trimmed by 5 bases and 7 bases, with 15 bases remaining between them. The germline gives CDR1 SGHVS, CDR2 FNYEAQ.

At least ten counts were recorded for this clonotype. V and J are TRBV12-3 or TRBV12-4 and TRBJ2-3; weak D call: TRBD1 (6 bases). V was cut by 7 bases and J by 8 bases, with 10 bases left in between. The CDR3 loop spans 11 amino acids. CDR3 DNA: TGTGCCAGCACAGGGGCTGGTACGCAGTATTTT. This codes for CASTGAGTQYF.

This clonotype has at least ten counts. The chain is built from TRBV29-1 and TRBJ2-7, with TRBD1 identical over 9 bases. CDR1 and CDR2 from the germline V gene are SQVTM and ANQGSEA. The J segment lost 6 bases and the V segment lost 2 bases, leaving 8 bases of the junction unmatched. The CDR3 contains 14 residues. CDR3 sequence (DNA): TGCAGCGTTGAAACCGGGACAGGGAGATTCGAGCAGTACTTC. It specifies CSVETGTGRFEQYF.

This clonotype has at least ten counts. Here the CDR3 reads CAIREEKDKLVAFF. The CDR3 nucleotides read TGTGCCATCAGGGAAGAAAAGGACAAGCTGGTGGCTTTCTTT. This chain joins TRBV10-3 and TRBJ1-1, with a tentative D call TRBD1 (5 bases). Per the germline V gene, CDR1 is ENHRY and CDR2 is SYGVKD. This CDR3 is built from 14 residues. Trimming cost V 6 bases and J 11 bases, with 22 bases left between them.